Given below is one T cell receptor (beta chain) in context. These data originate in a study of T cell responses to AZD1222 COVID-19 vaccine. Sequencing used immunoSEQ multiplex PCR; TCRdb keeps in-frame clones, though not all of them. Of under 200,000 clones listed, about 91% are singletons. The material was peripheral blood, obtained on day 0 of MenACWY control vaccination. The TCR sequence derives from an adult in good health.

As DNA, the CDR3 is TGCGCCAGCAGTGAGGACGGGGGAGAGAACACTGAAGCTTTCTTT. Translating gives CASSEDGGENTEAFF. This chain uses TRBV10-1 with TRBJ1-1; tentatively, D is TRBD1 (5 bases). V shed 2 bases and J shed 1 base, with 11 bases lying between them. The CDR3 runs to 15 residues. CDR1 and CDR2 (germline): WNHNN, SYGVQD (reference sequence).